Below are 14 T cell receptor beta chains sequenced from a single sample in a study of blood T cell repertoires in COVID-19 (dated by TCRdb to 2018 to 2021). The protocol used for the library was the immunoSEQ multiplex PCR assay. The immuneACCESS repertoire file appears here via TCRdb, limited to in-frame rearrangements. These files lack a portion of the clones; in checked studies, under half of the deficit traces to unresolved V genes, and the cause of the others is not known. In all, the sample holds about 75,000 clones, and 87% of those were seen once. The biggest ten clones account for approximately 6.4% of the sample. The source material was peripheral blood. These receptors originate from a woman aged 45-65 years with acute or convalescent COVID-19.

The gene calls are TRBV3-1 (or the pseudogene TRBV3-2) and TRBJ1-1; 7 bases align to TRBD1. The V gene end was trimmed by 4 bases and the J gene end by 4 bases; junction bases not matched to a gene: 6. The CDR3 loop spans 14 amino acids. Germline CDR1 and CDR2: LGHDT and YNNKEL (reference sequence). The CDR3 loop is CASSLAEGATEAFF. In DNA form, the CDR3 reads TGTGCCAGCAGCCTAGCAGAGGGGGCCACTGAAGCTTTCTTT.

The chain carries TRBV6-2 or TRBV6-3 and TRBJ2-5, with TRBD1 matching over 7 bases. The J segment lost 6 bases and the V segment lost 4 bases, leaving 8 bases of the junction unmatched. Germline values: CDR1 MNHEY, CDR2 SVGEGT. The CDR3 sequence is 14 residues long. The CDR3 sequence is CASSSLTGWQTQYF. DNA for the CDR3: TGTGCCAGCAGTTCCTTGACAGGGTGGCAGACCCAGTACTTC.

V gene TRBV6-1 combines with J gene TRBJ1-1; D might be TRBD1 (6 bases). The CDR3 is 12 residues long. Looked up from germline, CDR1 is MNHNS and CDR2 is SASEGT. V lost 5 bases and J 7 bases, leaving 11 bases between the germline ends. Here the CDR3 reads CASSPQGYEAFF. In DNA form, the CDR3 reads TGTGCCAGCAGTCCACAGGGTTATGAAGCTTTCTTT.

The rearrangement links TRBV14 to TRBJ1-1; perhaps TRBD1 as D (6 bases). The CDR3 spans 16 residues. CDR1 and CDR2 (germline): SGHDN, FVKESK. The V gene lost 0 bases and the J gene lost 2 bases, with 13 bases spanning the gap. CDR3 residues: CASSQERGTINTEAFF. As DNA, the CDR3 is TGTGCCAGCAGCCAAGAGAGAGGGACAATCAACACTGAAGCTTTCTTT.

The V call is TRBV10-2, the J call TRBJ1-3, with D possibly TRBD1 on 5 matching bases. The CDR3 extends over 15 amino acids. Germline V lookup: CDR1 WSHSY, CDR2 SAAADI. V shed 6 bases and J shed 3 bases, with 15 bases lying between them. The CDR3 coding sequence is TGCGCCAGCAGAGTACCCGGGACTTATGGAAACACCATATATTTT. Translating it yields CASRVPGTYGNTIYF.

The chain carries TRBV9 and TRBJ1-3; D is undetermined. V lost 2 bases, J lost 4 bases, and 16 bases lay in between. This CDR3 comprises 16 residues. Germline V gives CDR1 SGDLS, CDR2 YYNGEE. The CDR3 DNA sequence: TGTGCCAGCAGCGTTGGGAGTCCCTTAACAGGAAACACCATATATTTT. It encodes CASSVGSPLTGNTIYF. The full variable domain, completed using reference TRBV9 and TRBJ1-3, is DSGVTQTPKHLITATGQRVTLRCSPRSGDLSVYWYQQSLDQGLQFLIQYYNGEERAKGNILERFSAQQFPDLHSELNLSSLELGDSALYFCASSVGSPLTGNTIYFGEGSWLTVV.

The rearrangement links TRBV7-9 to TRBJ2-1; TRBD1 agrees at 9 bases. Germline V gene sequence: CDR1 SEHNR, CDR2 FQNEAQ (reference sequence). Germline trimming cut 1 base from V and 3 bases from J; bases unmatched to any gene: 1. The CDR3 runs to 15 residues. The CDR3 region is CASSLDRGLYNEQFF. The CDR3, as DNA: TGTGCCAGCAGCTTAGACAGGGGGCTCTACAATGAGCAGTTCTTC.

V is TRBV19 and J is TRBJ2-7; TRBD1 matches 8 bases. Germline lookup yields CDR1 LNHDA and CDR2 SQIVND (reference sequence). V was pared by 5 bases and J by 5 bases, with 8 bases of the junction left unmatched. The CDR3 covers 14 residues. This chain's CDR3 is CASSYTGGINEQYF. CDR3 DNA sequence: TGTGCCAGTAGTTATACAGGGGGTATCAACGAGCAGTACTTC.

The chain combines TRBV7-2 with TRBJ2-3; possible D gene TRBD2, 6 bases. The CDR3 runs 15 residues. The V gene's germline CDR1 is SGHTA and CDR2 FQGNSA. V lost 4 bases and J lost 8, with 19 bases in between. The CDR3: CASSSGTWPRSTQYF. The CDR3 DNA follows: TGTGCCAGCAGCTCGGGGACTTGGCCGAGGAGTACGCAGTATTTT.

This clone was seen just once. The V and J genes are TRBV11-2 and TRBJ2-3; D is unclear. The V gene lost 3 bases and the J gene lost 2 bases, with 9 bases spanning the gap. In germline, CDR1 is SGHAT, CDR2 FQNNGV. There are 14 residues in the CDR3. Here the CDR3 DNA reads TGTGCCAGCAGCTTCTCAGGCCACACAGATACGCAGTATTTT. Residues: CASSFSGHTDTQYF.

CDR3 residues: CASNPGGAGGLYEQYF. The CDR3 DNA sequence: TGTGCCAGCAACCCGGGGGGAGCGGGCGGTCTTTACGAGCAGTACTTC. The rearrangement uses TRBV5-4 and TRBJ2-7, with 7 nucleotides matching TRBD2. The ends lost 6 bases at V and 4 bases at J; junction bases unmatched: 16. The CDR3 spans 16 residues. Germline CDR1 is SGHNT and CDR2 is YYREEE (reference sequence).

CDR3 residues: CASSVDPRLAGGNEQFF. The DNA for the CDR3 is TGTGCCAGCAGCGTAGACCCGCGACTAGCGGGAGGGAATGAGCAGTTCTTC. The rearrangement joins TRBV9 to TRBJ2-1; 14 bases line up with TRBD2. The CDR3 is made up of 17 amino acids. Germline assignment: CDR1 SGDLS and CDR2 YYNGEE. The V and J ends lost 0 bases and 7 bases, in that order; junction bases with no gene match: 6.

The chain has TRBV5-6 and TRBJ2-7; 13 bases line up with TRBD2. The CDR3 runs 15 residues. Trimming cost V 4 bases and J 5 bases; bases outside gene matches: 6. Per the germline V gene, CDR1 is SGHDT and CDR2 is YYEEEE. The CDR3 reads CASSPTSGRANEQYF. Here the CDR3 DNA reads TGTGCCAGCAGCCCTACTAGCGGGAGGGCCAACGAGCAGTACTTC.

The chain is built from TRBV3-1 (or the pseudogene TRBV3-2) and TRBJ1-6; no reliable D call. This CDR3 region has 12 residues. Germline V lookup: CDR1 LGHDT, CDR2 YNNKEL (reference sequence). V lost 6 bases, J lost 10 bases, and 10 bases lay in between. The CDR3 DNA follows: TGTGCCAGCAGGCAGGATAGATCACCCCTCCACTTT. This sequence encodes CASRQDRSPLHF.